This TCR beta chain comes out of a study of blood T cell repertoires in COVID-19. About the research overall: The United States, Italy and Spain supplied acute and convalescent COVID-19 samples. In each case, the material was cDNA or gDNA derived from T cells, B-cell-depleted T cells, or PBMCs.

Per the original methods: Amplification of reference gene primers was used by the study to estimate nucleated cell counts. Produced via immunoSEQ multiplex PCR; TCRdb's table is partial and in-frame only. V and J calls and clone size come straight from that table; D and trimming were deduced from the DNA. The sample includes some 320,000 clones, more than 70% of them seen just once. This clone was found once. Germline CDR1 reads MDHEN; CDR2 reads SYDVKM. V dropped 6 bases and J dropped 0 bases, with 9 bases sitting between them. The CDR3 has 13 residues. The receptor was isolated from a woman aged 25-40 years who had recovered from COVID-19. The chain recombines TRBV28 with TRBJ2-7; D possibly corresponds to TRBD2 (5 bases). What was sequenced was peripheral blood. CDR3 loop: CASSPEGSYEQYF. CDR3 DNA sequence: TGTGCCAGCAGCCCCGAGGGCTCCTACGAGCAGTACTTC.